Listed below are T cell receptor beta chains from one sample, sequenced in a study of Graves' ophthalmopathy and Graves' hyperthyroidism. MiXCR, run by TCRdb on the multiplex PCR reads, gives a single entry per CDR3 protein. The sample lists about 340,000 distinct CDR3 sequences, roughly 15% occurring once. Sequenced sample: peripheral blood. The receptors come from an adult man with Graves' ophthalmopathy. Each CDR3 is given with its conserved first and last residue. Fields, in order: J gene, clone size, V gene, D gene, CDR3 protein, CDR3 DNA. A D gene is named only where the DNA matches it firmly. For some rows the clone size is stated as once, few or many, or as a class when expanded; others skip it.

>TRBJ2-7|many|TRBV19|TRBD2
CASSAIAGVAYEQYF
TGTGCCAGTAGTGCCATAGCGGGAGTTGCCTACGAGCAGTACTTC
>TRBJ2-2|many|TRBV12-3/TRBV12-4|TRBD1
CASSSGQGAFAGELFF
TGTGCCAGCAGTTCTGGACAGGGGGCTTTCGCCGGGGAGCTGTTTTTT
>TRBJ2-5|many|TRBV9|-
CASSSRHGPSVAETQYF
TGTGCCAGCAGCTCCCGACACGGGCCTTCGGTTGCAGAGACCCAGTACTTC
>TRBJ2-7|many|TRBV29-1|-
CSVARTVGYEQYF
TGCAGCGTTGCCCGGACAGTGGGCTACGAGCAGTACTTC
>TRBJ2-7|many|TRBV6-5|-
CASSSDSTYERQYF
TGTGCCAGCAGTTCCGACTCAACCTACGAGCGGCAGTACTTC
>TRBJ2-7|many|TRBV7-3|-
CASSLIPSDEQYF
TGTGCCAGCAGCCTAATACCTAGCGACGAGCAGTACTTC
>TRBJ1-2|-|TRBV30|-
CAGSGGTAYGYTF
TGTGCCGGGAGCGGGGGGACTGCTTATGGCTACACCTTC
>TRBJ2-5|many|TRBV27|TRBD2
CASSFSGSETQYF
TGTGCCAGCAGTTTTAGCGGGAGCGAGACCCAGTACTTC
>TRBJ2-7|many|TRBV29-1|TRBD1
CSVEGVTGDSYEQYF
TGCAGCGTTGAGGGCGTGACAGGGGACTCCTACGAGCAGTACTTC
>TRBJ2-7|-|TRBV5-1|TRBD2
CASSLSGSGTYEQYF
TGCGCCAGCAGCCTTAGCGGGAGTGGTACCTACGAGCAGTACTTC
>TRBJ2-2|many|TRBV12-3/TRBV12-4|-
CASSLWGTITGELFF
TGTGCCAGCAGTTTATGGGGTACCATCACCGGGGAGCTGTTTTTT
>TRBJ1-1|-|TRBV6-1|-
CASSVGGSTEAFF
TGTGCCAGCAGTGTAGGTGGGAGCACTGAAGCTTTCTTT
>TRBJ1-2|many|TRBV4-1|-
CASSHPRDGLLHGYTF
TGCGCCAGCAGCCACCCCCGGGACGGACTTCTGCATGGCTACACCTTC
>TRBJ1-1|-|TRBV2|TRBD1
CASSESQDRGRFSEAFF
TGTGCCAGCAGTGAGAGTCAGGACAGGGGACGGTTCTCTGAAGCTTTCTTT
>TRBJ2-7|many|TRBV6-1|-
CASSEESGDEQYF
TGTGCCAGCAGTGAAGAGTCGGGCGACGAGCAGTACTTC
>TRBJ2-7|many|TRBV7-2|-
CASSFSGTSSYEQYF
TGTGCCAGCAGCTTTAGCGGCACAAGCTCCTACGAGCAGTACTTC
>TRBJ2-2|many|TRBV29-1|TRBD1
CSVREQGGFGELFF
TGCAGCGTTCGAGAACAGGGGGGTTTCGGGGAGCTGTTTTTT
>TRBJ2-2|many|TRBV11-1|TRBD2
CASPPAGTSVLMGELFF
TGTGCCAGCCCACCGGCCGGGACTAGCGTCTTAATGGGGGAGCTGTTTTTT
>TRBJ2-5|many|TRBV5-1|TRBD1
CASSLMGQGKETQYF
TGCGCCAGCAGCTTGATGGGACAGGGAAAGGAGACCCAGTACTTC
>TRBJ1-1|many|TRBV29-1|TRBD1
CSTWDRNTEAFF
TGCAGCACATGGGACAGAAACACTGAAGCTTTCTTT
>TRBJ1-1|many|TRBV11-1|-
CASSLARTANTEAFF
TGTGCCAGCAGCCTTGCCCGGACAGCGAACACTGAAGCTTTCTTT
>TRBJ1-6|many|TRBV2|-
CATKGGPGDNSPLHF
TGTGCCACCAAAGGGGGTCCAGGGGATAATTCACCCCTCCACTTT
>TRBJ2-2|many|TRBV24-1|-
CATSDLTRNTGELFF
TGTGCCACCAGTGATTTGACCAGGAACACCGGGGAGCTGTTTTTT
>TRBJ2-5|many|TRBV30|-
CARGTLGTQYF
TGTGCCCGAGGGACCCTGGGGACCCAGTACTTC
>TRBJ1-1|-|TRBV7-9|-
CASSRSGGLITEAFF
TGTGCCAGCAGCAGGTCTGGAGGGCTAATAACTGAAGCTTTCTTT
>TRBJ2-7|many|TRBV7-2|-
CASSFEYEQYF
TGTGCCAGCAGCTTCGAGTACGAGCAGTACTTC
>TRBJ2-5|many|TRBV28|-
CASSFSGSQETQYF
TGTGCCAGCAGTTTTTCGGGGTCTCAAGAGACCCAGTACTTC
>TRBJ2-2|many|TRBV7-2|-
CASSQGLLTGELFF
TGTGCCAGCAGCCAGGGACTCCTCACCGGGGAGCTGTTTTTT
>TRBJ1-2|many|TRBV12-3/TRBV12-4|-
CASSLKFNYGYTF
TGTGCCAGCAGTTTAAAGTTTAACTATGGCTACACCTTC
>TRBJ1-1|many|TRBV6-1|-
CASSPNWLGMNTEAFF
TGTGCCAGCAGTCCTAATTGGCTGGGAATGAACACTGAAGCTTTCTTT
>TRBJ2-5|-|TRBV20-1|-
CSARLGGGTQYF
TGCAGTGCTAGATTAGGGGGTGGGACCCAGTACTTC
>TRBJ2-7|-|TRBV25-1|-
CASSTLMTGRDYEQYF
TGTGCCAGCAGTACCCTTATGACAGGCAGGGATTACGAGCAGTACTTC
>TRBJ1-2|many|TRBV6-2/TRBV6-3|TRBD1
CASIDATGNYGYTF
TGTGCCAGCATCGATGCGACAGGGAACTATGGCTACACCTTC
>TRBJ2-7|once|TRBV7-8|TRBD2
CASSLVAGSDEQYF
TGTGCCAGCAGCTTAGTAGCGGGCAGCGACGAGCAGTACTTC
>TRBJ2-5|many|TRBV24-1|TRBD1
CATSDLEGAGETQYF
TGTGCCACCAGTGATTTGGAGGGGGCTGGAGAGACCCAGTACTTC
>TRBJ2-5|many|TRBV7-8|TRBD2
CASGLAGVETQYF
TGTGCCAGCGGACTAGCGGGAGTCGAGACCCAGTACTTC
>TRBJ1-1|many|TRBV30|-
CAWKQVNTEAFF
TGTGCCTGGAAACAAGTGAACACTGAAGCTTTCTTT
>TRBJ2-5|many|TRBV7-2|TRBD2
CASSLTLAGVGETQYF
TGTGCCAGCAGCTTGACTCTAGCGGGGGTAGGAGAGACCCAGTACTTC
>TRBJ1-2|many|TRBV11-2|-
CASTLPTAALNYGYTF
TGTGCCAGCACCTTACCCACAGCCGCCCTAAACTATGGCTACACCTTC
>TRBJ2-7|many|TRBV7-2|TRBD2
CASRGKGLAKSYEQYF
TGTGCCAGCAGAGGGAAGGGACTAGCGAAATCCTACGAGCAGTACTTC
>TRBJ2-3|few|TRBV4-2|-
CASSQAGGGTDTQYF
TGTGCCAGCAGCCAAGCGGGGGGCGGCACAGATACGCAGTATTTT
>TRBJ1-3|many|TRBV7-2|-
CASRKLRIPWPISGNTIYF
TGTGCCAGCAGAAAACTCAGGATACCGTGGCCCATCTCTGGAAACACCATATATTTT
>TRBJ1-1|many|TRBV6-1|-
CASVGQGINTEAFF
TGTGCCAGCGTGGGTCAGGGGATAAACACTGAAGCTTTCTTT
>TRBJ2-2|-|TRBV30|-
CAWSVLAGELFF
TGTGCCTGGAGTGTATTAGCCGGGGAGCTGTTTTTT
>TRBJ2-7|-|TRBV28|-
CASSSAGNRYEQYF
TGTGCCAGCAGTTCGGCAGGAAATCGCTACGAGCAGTACTTC
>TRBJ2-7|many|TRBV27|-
CASSYAGTLIYEQYF
TGTGCCAGCAGTTACGCCGGGACTCTGATCTACGAGCAGTACTTC
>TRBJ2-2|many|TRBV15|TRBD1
CATSGWDRSNTGELFF
TGTGCCACCAGCGGTTGGGACAGGTCGAACACCGGGGAGCTGTTTTTT
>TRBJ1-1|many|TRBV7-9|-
CASSLSGAGEAFF
TGTGCCAGCAGCTTATCGGGGGCTGGTGAAGCTTTCTTT
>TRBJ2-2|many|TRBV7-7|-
CASSVSDTSGELFF
TGTGCTAGCAGTGTCTCAGACACGTCCGGGGAGCTGTTTTTT
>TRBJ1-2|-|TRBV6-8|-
CASSYDGGIPNYGYTF
TGTGCCAGCAGTTACGATGGGGGGATTCCCAACTATGGCTACACCTTC
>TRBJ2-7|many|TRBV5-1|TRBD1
CASSLALGTGRSYEQYF
TGCGCCAGCAGCTTGGCACTCGGGACAGGGAGAAGCTACGAGCAGTACTTC
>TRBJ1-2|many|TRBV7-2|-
CASSPMSRSYNYGYTF
TGTGCCAGCAGCCCAATGTCCAGGAGCTATAACTATGGCTACACCTTC
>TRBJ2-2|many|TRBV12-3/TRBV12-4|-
CASSLTPRAGELFF
TGTGCCAGCAGTTTAACCCCCCGGGCCGGGGAGCTGTTTTTT
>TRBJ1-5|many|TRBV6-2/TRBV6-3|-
CASSPGGAFNQPQHF
TGTGCCAGCAGCCCGGGTGGAGCTTTCAATCAGCCCCAGCATTTT
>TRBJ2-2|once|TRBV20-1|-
CSATPGLNTGELFF
TGCAGTGCAACCCCGGGACTTAACACCGGGGAGCTGTTTTTT
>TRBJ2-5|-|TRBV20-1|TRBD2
CSARDHRTSYPQETQYF
TGCAGTGCTAGAGATCACAGGACTAGTTACCCTCAAGAGACCCAGTACTTC
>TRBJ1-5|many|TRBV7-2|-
CASSSQVLSNQPQHF
TGTGCCAGCAGCTCTCAAGTCCTTAGCAATCAGCCCCAGCATTTT
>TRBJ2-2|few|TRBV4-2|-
CASSQDYTPGAGELFF
TGTGCCAGCAGCCAAGATTATACGCCCGGGGCCGGGGAGCTGTTTTTT
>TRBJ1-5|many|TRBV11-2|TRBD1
CASSLEGTGVRNQPQHF
TGTGCCAGCAGCTTAGAGGGGACAGGGGTGCGAAATCAGCCCCAGCATTTT